This TCR beta chain was profiled in a study of T-cell memory formation after mild COVID-19. Via MiXCR, TCRdb re-called the 5' RACE reads, giving one row per CDR3 protein. The sample carries some 250,000 distinct CDR3 sequences, roughly 9.4% recorded once. The ends lost 6 bases at V and 9 bases at J; junction bases unmatched: 11. The CDR3 is 14 residues long. The germline CDR1 and CDR2 sequences are SGHVS and FQNEAQ. Material for sequencing was PBMCs or a T cell subset sorted from them (not recorded which). The rearrangement joins TRBV7-8 to TRBJ2-1, with 7 bases aligning to TRBD1. The sequence was obtained from a man aged 18-30 years who had mild COVID-19 (a few samples of this study predate the infection). Cell type and time point are not known. The CDR3 spells CASRGWTGGGEQFF. The DNA of the CDR3 is TGTGCCAGCAGGGGGTGGACAGGCGGCGGTGAGCAGTTCTTC.